This is a list of T cell receptor beta chains from one sample in a study of T cells in tuberculosis. Repertoires were generated with immunoSEQ multiplex PCR, while TCRdb's copy carries only in-frame clones and drops some. The sample records 30,000 to 35,000 clones, about 97% being singletons. Sequencing used PBMCs. The receptors shown here come from a donor aged 10-30 years with latent tuberculosis or without tuberculosis infection. Each CDR3 is given with its conserved first and last residue. A D gene is named only where the DNA matches it firmly. Where a row states a size, it is once, few, many or the class of an expanded clone; other rows omit it.

d_call: TRBD1; clone_size: -; j_call: TRBJ1-2; v_call: TRBV7-2; cdr3_aa: CASSLDPGTAYGYTF; cdr3_nt: TGTGCCAGCAGCTTAGACCCCGGGACAGCCTATGGCTACACCTTC
d_call: TRBD1; clone_size: -; j_call: TRBJ1-2; v_call: TRBV29-1; cdr3_aa: CSVEDEGQRNYGYTF; cdr3_nt: TGCAGCGTTGAAGACGAGGGACAGCGTAACTATGGCTACACCTTC
d_call: TRBD2; clone_size: -; j_call: TRBJ2-1; v_call: TRBV2; cdr3_aa: CASRTSGSQGRQFF; cdr3_nt: TGTGCCAGCAGGACTAGCGGGAGTCAAGGGCGGCAGTTCTTC
d_call: -; clone_size: -; j_call: TRBJ2-1; v_call: TRBV7-8; cdr3_aa: CASSLGSGSSYNEQFF; cdr3_nt: TGTGCCAGCAGCTTAGGGTCGGGTAGCTCCTACAATGAGCAGTTCTTC
d_call: TRBD1; clone_size: -; j_call: TRBJ2-3; v_call: TRBV6-1; cdr3_aa: CASSEEGRGPYTDTQYF; cdr3_nt: TGTGCCAGCAGTGAAGAGGGCAGGGGGCCTTACACAGATACGCAGTATTTT
d_call: TRBD2; clone_size: -; j_call: TRBJ2-1; v_call: TRBV6-5; cdr3_aa: CASRDPSGSTNEQFF; cdr3_nt: TGTGCCAGCAGAGACCCCAGCGGGAGTACGAATGAGCAGTTCTTC
d_call: TRBD2; clone_size: -; j_call: TRBJ2-3; v_call: TRBV5-1; cdr3_aa: CASSYPLAGARDTQYF; cdr3_nt: TGCGCCAGCAGCTACCCACTAGCGGGGGCGCGCGATACGCAGTATTTT
d_call: TRBD1; clone_size: -; j_call: TRBJ1-2; v_call: TRBV10-2; cdr3_aa: CASSETGGRIGYTF; cdr3_nt: TGCGCCAGCAGCGAGACAGGGGGCCGTATAGGCTACACCTTC
d_call: -; clone_size: -; j_call: TRBJ1-5; v_call: TRBV4-1; cdr3_aa: CASSPKGESNQPQHF; cdr3_nt: TGCGCCAGCAGCCCGAAAGGGGAAAGCAATCAGCCCCAGCATTTT
d_call: -; clone_size: -; j_call: TRBJ1-1; v_call: TRBV7-3; cdr3_aa: CASSSSGLLTSTEAFF; cdr3_nt: TGTGCCAGCAGCTCCTCCGGACTGTTAACGAGTACTGAAGCTTTCTTT
d_call: -; clone_size: once; j_call: TRBJ1-2; v_call: TRBV6-1; cdr3_aa: CASSGGPGYTF; cdr3_nt: TGTGCCAGCAGTGGCGGGCCTGGCTACACCTTC
d_call: TRBD2; clone_size: -; j_call: TRBJ2-7; v_call: TRBV11-2; cdr3_aa: CASSLGRLAQSSYEQYF; cdr3_nt: TGTGCCAGCAGCTTAGGGAGACTAGCGCAAAGCTCCTACGAGCAGTACTTC
d_call: TRBD2; clone_size: -; j_call: TRBJ2-5; v_call: TRBV7-6; cdr3_aa: CASSFAGGPSETQYF; cdr3_nt: TGTGCCAGCAGCTTTGCGGGAGGGCCGTCAGAGACCCAGTACTTC
d_call: -; clone_size: -; j_call: TRBJ1-1; v_call: TRBV14; cdr3_aa: CASSQQLNTEAFF; cdr3_nt: TGTGCCAGCAGCCAACAGTTGAACACTGAAGCTTTCTTT
d_call: -; clone_size: -; j_call: TRBJ1-2; v_call: TRBV11-2; cdr3_aa: CASSPGQLPVLGYTF; cdr3_nt: TGTGCCAGCAGCCCCGGACAGCTCCCCGTGTTAGGCTACACCTTC
d_call: -; clone_size: -; j_call: TRBJ1-3; v_call: TRBV7-9; cdr3_aa: CASSFSTGNTIYF; cdr3_nt: TGTGCCAGCAGCTTTAGCACTGGAAACACCATATATTTT
d_call: -; clone_size: -; j_call: TRBJ2-2; v_call: TRBV6-6; cdr3_aa: CASSLDYSNTGELFF; cdr3_nt: TGTGCCAGCAGTCTGGACTATTCGAACACCGGGGAGCTGTTTTTT
d_call: TRBD1; clone_size: -; j_call: TRBJ1-2; v_call: TRBV5-4; cdr3_aa: CASSPLGTANANYGYTF; cdr3_nt: TGTGCCAGTAGCCCCCTTGGGACAGCAAACGCTAACTATGGCTACACCTTC
d_call: TRBD1; clone_size: -; j_call: TRBJ2-5; v_call: TRBV18; cdr3_aa: CASSQQQGQETQYF; cdr3_nt: TGTGCCAGCTCACAACAACAGGGGCAAGAGACCCAGTACTTC
d_call: -; clone_size: -; j_call: TRBJ1-5; v_call: TRBV30; cdr3_aa: CAWSVQRNQPQHF; cdr3_nt: TGTGCCTGGAGTGTACAGAGAAATCAGCCCCAGCATTTT
d_call: -; clone_size: -; j_call: TRBJ2-5; v_call: TRBV5-6; cdr3_aa: CASSLVGTPEETQYF; cdr3_nt: TGTGCCAGCAGCTTGGTAGGGACACCCGAAGAGACCCAGTACTTC
d_call: TRBD1; clone_size: -; j_call: TRBJ1-1; v_call: TRBV6-1; cdr3_aa: CASSEVTGGTEAFF; cdr3_nt: TGTGCCAGCAGTGAGGTAACAGGGGGCACTGAAGCTTTCTTT
d_call: -; clone_size: -; j_call: TRBJ2-3; v_call: TRBV10-1; cdr3_aa: CASSKSNYSTDTQYF; cdr3_nt: TGCGCCAGCAGTAAGAGCAACTACAGCACAGATACGCAGTATTTT
d_call: -; clone_size: once; j_call: TRBJ2-1; v_call: TRBV4-2; cdr3_aa: CASSQDRAPGYRQFF; cdr3_nt: TGTGCCAGCAGCCAAGATCGCGCTCCCGGGTATAGGCAGTTCTTC